Listed below are T cell receptor beta chains from one sample, sequenced in a study of shared clonotypes between healthy human individuals. Some clones are missing from TCRdb's copy, which holds only in-frame ones; the method was immunoSEQ multiplex PCR. The sample has hundreds of thousands of clones; 73% are singletons. Sequencing was carried out using memory CD4+ T cells sorted from blood. The receptors originated from a woman younger than 45 in good health. Both conserved end residues are part of each CDR3. Fields, in order: clone size, CDR3 length, D gene, V gene, J gene, CDR3 DNA, CDR3 protein. A D gene is named only where the DNA matches it firmly. Part of the rows lack a size; the others show once, few, many or a class for expanded clones.

>.|13|.|TRBV2|TRBJ2-1
TGTGCCAGTGGCTTTAGCGATTTGGGTGAACAGTTCTTC
CASGFSDLGEQFF
>.|15|.|TRBV5-4|TRBJ1-4
TGTGCCAGCAGCATACAGGGTTTGGCTAATGAAAAACTGTTTTTT
CASSIQGLANEKLFF
>.|16|TRBD2|TRBV5-1|TRBJ2-3
TGCGCCAGCAGCTTGGCCCGGGAGGTTGGTACAGATACGCAGTATTTT
CASSLAREVGTDTQYF
>few|15|TRBD1|TRBV30|TRBJ1-5
TGTGCCTGGAGCGCGACAGGGGCCTACAATCAGCCCCAGCATTTT
CAWSATGAYNQPQHF
>.|14|.|TRBV2|TRBJ2-7
TGTGCCAGCAGTGCGGGACTCCGTCTCTACGAGCAGTACTTC
CASSAGLRLYEQYF
>many|15|.|TRBV5-6|TRBJ1-2
TGTGCCAGCAGTCGTACGAATACAGGGAACTATGGCTACACCTTC
CASSRTNTGNYGYTF
>few|14|.|TRBV18|TRBJ1-1
TGTGCCAGCTCACTAAGGGGAGTCGACGCTGAAGCTTTCTTT
CASSLRGVDAEAFF
>.|15|TRBD2|TRBV5-1|TRBJ2-5
TGCGCCAGCAGCGTCTCTTTAGCGGGAGAAGAGACCCAGTACTTC
CASSVSLAGEETQYF
>few|15|.|TRBV11-2|TRBJ2-7
TGTGCCAGCAGCTTAATTGGACAGTCCTCCTACGAGCAGTACTTC
CASSLIGQSSYEQYF
>.|15|.|TRBV2|TRBJ2-5
TGTGCCAGCAGTGAAGTCCCCTCGATTCAGGGCACCCAGTACTTC
CASSEVPSIQGTQYF
>.|14|.|TRBV6-7|TRBJ2-7
TGTGCCAGCAGTCACACCATAGGACGGAGCGAGCAGTACTTC
CASSHTIGRSEQYF
>.|15|TRBD2|TRBV7-3|TRBJ2-1
TGTGCCAGCAGCTTAAGTACAGCGGGAGGGGGTGAGCAGTTCTTC
CASSLSTAGGGEQFF
>.|14|.|TRBV30|TRBJ2-1
TGTGCCTGGAGTTTCGGGTCCCCCTACAATGAGCAGTTCTTC
CAWSFGSPYNEQFF
>few|15|.|TRBV6-1|TRBJ2-3
TGTGCCAGCAGTGAAGCGGCGTATAGCACAGATACGCAGTATTTT
CASSEAAYSTDTQYF
>.|13|.|TRBV25-1|TRBJ1-5
TGTGCCAGCAGGGGGGAATACAATCAGCCCCAGCATTTT
CASRGEYNQPQHF
>.|17|.|TRBV10-2|TRBJ2-4
TGCGCCAGCAGTGAGTCCCGCAGGGGACTAGCCAAAAACATTCAGTACTTC
CASSESRRGLAKNIQYF
>.|15|.|TRBV5-6|TRBJ2-7
TGTGCCAGCAGCTTTTCGTATCGGGGAAACTACGAGCAGTACTTC
CASSFSYRGNYEQYF